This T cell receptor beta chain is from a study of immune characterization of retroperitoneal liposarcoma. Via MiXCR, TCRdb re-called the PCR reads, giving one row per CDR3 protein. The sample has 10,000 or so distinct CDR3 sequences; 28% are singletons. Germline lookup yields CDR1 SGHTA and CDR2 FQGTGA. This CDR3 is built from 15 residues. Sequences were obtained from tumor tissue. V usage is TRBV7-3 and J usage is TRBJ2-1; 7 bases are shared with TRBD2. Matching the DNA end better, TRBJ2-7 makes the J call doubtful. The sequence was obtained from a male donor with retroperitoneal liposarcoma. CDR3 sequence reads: CASSLVGEGYNEQYF. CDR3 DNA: TGTGCCAGCAGCTTAGTGGGGGAGGGGTACAATGAGCAGTACTTC.